The 30 T cell receptor beta chains below come from one sample, sequenced in a study of control samples from healthy donors and cancer patients. This table comes from immunoSEQ multiplex PCR, and its TCRdb copy is limited to in-frame clones, with some not included. The sample comprises 90,000 to 100,000 clones, about nine tenths of which are singletons, and 13% to 15% rests with the top ten. Sequenced material: blood. These receptors were obtained from a woman in her 70s in good health.

The genes are TRBV7-8 and TRBJ1-1; D might be TRBD1 (6 bases). This CDR3 has 15 amino acids. V lost 2 bases and J lost 0, with 10 bases in between. Germline V gene lookup returns CDR1 SGHVS and CDR2 FQNEAQ. The CDR3 sequence is CASSLIGGVNTEAFF. The CDR3 DNA reads as TGTGCCAGCAGCTTAATCGGGGGCGTGAACACTGAAGCTTTCTTT.

V usage is TRBV6-5 and J usage is TRBJ1-3, with a weak D call TRBD1 (5 bases). Germline-derived CDR1 and CDR2 are MNHEY and SVGAGI. The V gene lost 7 bases and the J gene lost 5 bases, with 15 bases spanning the gap. This CDR3 has 14 residues. The CDR3 sequence is CASIPGGERNTIYF. The DNA for the CDR3 is TGTGCCAGCATCCCGGGGGGGGAGCGAAACACCATATATTTT.

This CDR3 reads CATSRFGTSLNEQFF. The CDR3 DNA reads as TGTGCCACCAGCAGATTTGGGACTAGCTTAAATGAGCAGTTCTTC. The chain combines TRBV15 with TRBJ2-1; TRBD2 agrees at 9 bases. J lost 7 bases, V lost 2 bases, and 6 bases had no gene match. Germline CDR1 reads LNHNV; CDR2 reads YYDKDF (reference sequence). The CDR3 extends over 15 amino acids.

In regard to this clone: At one end the junction does not follow the germline gene, possibly because of a read error. The chain is built from TRBV5-6 and TRBJ2-7; TRBD1 aligns across 7 bases. Germline CDR1 is SGHDT and CDR2 is YYEEEE. The CDR3 consists of 13 residues. This CDR3 reads CASTLGTARLLRF. CDR3 DNA sequence: TGTGCCAGCACCTTAGGGACAGCACGACTTCTTCGCTTC.

The V and J genes are TRBV19 and TRBJ2-3, with D unclear. This CDR3 contains 13 residues. In germline, CDR1 is LNHDA, CDR2 SQIVND (reference sequence). With 3 bases removed from V and 5 bases from J, the gap between germline ends came to 9 bases. CDR3 residues: CASSIELRDTQYF. The DNA of the CDR3 is TGTGCCAGTAGTATTGAACTACGAGATACGCAGTATTTT.

This chain links TRBV18 with TRBJ2-1; D call uncertain. The CDR3 is 16 residues long. The germline gives CDR1 KGHSH, CDR2 LQKENI. Trimming left V 2 bases short and J 7 bases short, with 18 bases between. The CDR3 DNA sequence: TGTGCCAGCTCACCATTACAATCTAGTGATGGAAATGAGCAGTTCTTC. Protein: CASSPLQSSDGNEQFF.

The count of this clone is one. The chain has TRBV6-6 and TRBJ2-7; TRBD1 agrees at 8 bases. J gave up 3 bases and V 4 bases, and 8 bases lay outside the gene matches. Germline lookup yields CDR1 MNHNY and CDR2 SVGAGI (reference sequence). The CDR3 loop spans 15 amino acids. CDR3 coding DNA: TGTGCCAGCAGTTCTACGGGACAGGCTGTCTACGAGCAGTACTTC. It codes for CASSSTGQAVYEQYF.

This clone was seen only once. The chain recombines TRBV21-1 with TRBJ1-1. TRBV21-1 is marked as a pseudogene. The CDR3 length is 16 residues. CDR3 loop: CASSRGLQSLNTEAFF. The CDR3 DNA is TGTGCCAGCAGCAGAGGACTACAGTCACTCAACACTGAAGCTTTCTTT.

This clone was seen just once. The CDR3 nucleotides read TGTGCCAGCAGCTCTATGGGACAGGGTGAACTCTACGAGCAGTACTTC. Its translation: CASSSMGQGELYEQYF. This chain uses TRBV5-4 with TRBJ2-7; 9 nucleotides align to TRBD1. Germline V CDR1 and CDR2: SGHNT, YYREEE (reference sequence). The ends lost 3 bases at V and 3 bases at J; junction bases unmatched: 10. The CDR3 extends over 16 amino acids. The entire variable domain, with the rest obtained from reference TRBV5-4 and TRBJ2-7, is as follows: ETGVTQSPTHLIKTRGQQVTLRCSSQSGHNTVSWYQQALGQGPQFIFQYYREEENGRGNFPPRFSGLQFPNYSSELNVNALELDDSALYLCASSSMGQGELYEQYFGPGTRLTVT.

In its sample, this clone was seen a few times. This chain links TRBV5-8 with TRBJ1-5; D possibly corresponds to TRBD1 (5 bases). The length of the CDR3 is 15 residues. The V and J ends lost 2 bases and 4 bases respectively, with 13 bases between them. Germline lookup yields CDR1 SGHTS and CDR2 YDEGEE. CDR3 sequence reads: CASSFRGSWNQPQHF. The CDR3 nucleotides are TGTGCCAGCAGCTTCCGGGGCTCCTGGAATCAGCCCCAGCATTTT. The full variable domain, with the rest looked up from reference TRBV5-8 and TRBJ1-5, is EAGVTQSPTHLIKTRGQQATLRCSPISGHTSVYWYQQALGLGLQFLLWYDEGEERNRGNFPPRFSGRQFPNYSSELNVNALELEDSALYLCASSFRGSWNQPQHFGDGTRLSIL.

The chain uses TRBV6-5 and TRBJ1-1; D perhaps matches TRBD1 (6 bases). Germline V gene sequence: CDR1 MNHEY, CDR2 SVGAGI. V lost 2 bases and J lost 1, with 8 bases in between. The CDR3 contains 14 residues. The CDR3 is CASSYTGPNTEAFF. The CDR3, as DNA: TGTGCCAGCAGTTACACAGGGCCGAACACTGAAGCTTTCTTT.

The chain combines TRBV5-1 with TRBJ1-3; no firm D call. The V gene's germline CDR1 is SGHRS and CDR2 YFSETQ. This CDR3 has 15 residues. V lost 1 base and J lost 1, with 9 bases in between. The CDR3 region is CASSLSGGSGNTIYF. CDR3 bases: TGCGCCAGCAGCTTGAGTGGAGGGTCTGGAAACACCATATATTTT.

This chain joins TRBV6-5 and TRBJ1-2; TRBD1 is a possible D gene (5 bases). The germline V and J ends were trimmed by 8 bases and 4 bases, with 20 bases remaining between them. This CDR3 spans 15 amino acids. CDR1 is MNHEY, CDR2 SVGAGI, per germline. The CDR3 region has the DNA TGTGCCAGCGCTCATGACGGGGACCCCATCTATGGCTACACCTTC. It yields the protein CASAHDGDPIYGYTF.

This sequence joins TRBV7-2 and TRBJ1-2; a possible D gene is TRBD1 (5 bases). Trimming cost V 5 bases and J 2 bases, with 12 bases left between them. Germline CDR1 is SGHTA and CDR2 is FQGNSA. The CDR3 is made up of 14 amino acids. CDR3 in amino acids: CASSQDTTNYGYTF. In DNA form, the CDR3 reads TGTGCCAGCAGCCAGGACACCACAAACTATGGCTACACCTTC.

The V gene is TRBV6-5, the J gene TRBJ1-6, with 9 bases that match TRBD1. The length of the CDR3 is 15 residues. Germline-derived CDR1 and CDR2 are MNHEY and SVGAGI. With 6 bases clipped from V and 6 bases from J, the junction kept 6 bases outside the gene matches. CDR3 amino acids: CASRHRGLGNSPLHF. The DNA of the CDR3 is TGTGCCAGCAGACACAGGGGGCTGGGTAATTCACCCCTCCACTTT.

V usage is TRBV2 and J usage is TRBJ2-7, with a possible D match to TRBD1 (5 bases). The ends were cut back, 6 bases at V and 2 bases at J, with 14 bases in the middle. Germline CDR1 reads SNHLY; CDR2 reads FYNNEI. The CDR3 consists of 14 residues. CDR3 coding DNA: TGTGCCAGCAGAGTGCAGGGCGGACCCTACGAGCAGTACTTC. Amino acids: CASRVQGGPYEQYF.

The chain has TRBV6-5 and TRBJ1-2; 7 bases align to TRBD1. Germline CDR1 is MNHEY and CDR2 is SVGAGI. J gave up 5 bases and V 7 bases, and 7 bases lay outside the gene matches. This CDR3 region has 13 residues. CDR3 region: CASTDRVGYGYTF. DNA for the CDR3: TGTGCCAGCACAGACAGGGTTGGATATGGCTACACCTTC.

The chain employs TRBV11-2 and TRBJ2-7, with unresolved D. Trimming left V 0 bases short and J 4 bases short, with 4 bases between. The CDR3 contains 12 residues. Germline V gene lookup returns CDR1 SGHAT and CDR2 FQNNGV. The CDR3 loop reads CASSLESYEQYF. The CDR3 DNA follows: TGTGCCAGCAGCTTAGAGTCTTACGAGCAGTACTTC.

The chain has TRBV19 and TRBJ2-2; 12 bases align to TRBD2. This CDR3 spans 18 amino acids. Germline V gene data show CDR1 as LNHDA and CDR2 as SQIVND (reference sequence). Trimming took 1 base from V and 7 from J; bases not matched to a gene: 10. The CDR3 DNA follows: TGTGCCAGTAGTATAGGAGGGACTAGCGGGTCCGTTGGCGGGGAGCTGTTTTTT. Translated: CASSIGGTSGSVGGELFF.

The chain links TRBV6-5 to TRBJ1-2; D is uncertain. The V gene lost 0 bases and the J gene lost 1 base, with 9 bases spanning the gap. CDR1 is MNHEY and CDR2 is SVGAGI in the germline V gene. The CDR3 totals 15 residues. The CDR3 DNA reads as TGTGCCAGCAGTTACTCGAGGACCCTTAACTATGGCTACACCTTC. Protein: CASSYSRTLNYGYTF.

The chain recombines TRBV3-1 (or the pseudogene TRBV3-2) with TRBJ1-1; 8 bases match TRBD1. Germline loops: CDR1 LGHDT, CDR2 YNNKEL (reference sequence). J gave up 4 bases and V 2 bases, and 9 bases lay outside the gene matches. CDR3 length equals 16 residues. CDR3 DNA: TGTGCCAGCAGCCAACAGGGGGCGGGGGGGGGCACTGAAGCTTTCTTT. Residues: CASSQQGAGGGTEAFF.

The chain couples TRBV4-1 to TRBJ2-5; D might be TRBD2 (5 bases). V lost 0 bases and J lost 4, with 15 bases in between. Germline V gene data show CDR1 as MGHRA and CDR2 as YSYEKL. The CDR3 contains 16 residues. DNA for the CDR3: TGCGCCAGCAGCCAAGAGGGTCGGGGAGACGTAGAGACCCAGTACTTC. Amino acid sequence: CASSQEGRGDVETQYF.

The count of this clone is one. This chain uses TRBV27 with TRBJ2-7; 13 bases line up with TRBD2. CDR3 length: 17 amino acids. Germline V CDR1 and CDR2: MNHEY, SMNVEV (reference sequence). With V trimmed by 5 bases and J by 6 bases, 13 bases remained unmatched. CDR3 amino acids: CASSLRPGLAGVFEQYF. For the CDR3, the DNA is TGTGCCAGCAGTCTCCGGCCCGGACTAGCGGGAGTATTCGAGCAGTACTTC.

The genes are TRBV9 and TRBJ2-5; D is possibly TRBD2 (5 bases). Looked up from germline, CDR1 is SGDLS and CDR2 is YYNGEE. The V and J ends lost 7 bases and 5 bases respectively, with 12 bases between them. The CDR3 length is 12 residues. CDR3 nucleotide sequence: TGTGCCAGCGGGCTCGCGGGTGAGACCCAGTACTTC. The encoded protein is CASGLAGETQYF.

V is TRBV2 and J is TRBJ1-4; 7 bases are shared with TRBD1. CDR1 and CDR2 from the germline V gene are SNHLY and FYNNEI. The CDR3 loop spans 15 amino acids. V was pared by 0 bases and J by 7 bases, with 5 bases of the junction left unmatched. For the CDR3, the DNA is TGTGCCAGCAGTGAAGCCCGGACAGGTGGTGAAAAACTGTTTTTT. Amino acids: CASSEARTGGEKLFF.

The J gene is TRBJ1-4, the V gene TRBV20-1; the match to TRBD1 covers 9 bases. The CDR3 loop spans 11 amino acids. V was clipped by 7 bases and J by 7 bases; unmatched bases: 1. Germline V lookup: CDR1 DFQATT, CDR2 SNEGSKA (reference sequence). CDR3 amino acids: CSVTGGEKLFF. CDR3 DNA: TGCAGTGTGACAGGGGGTGAAAAACTGTTTTTT.

The chain couples TRBV5-8 to TRBJ2-1; the D is unclear. Trimming shortened V by 0 bases and J by 7 bases, and 5 bases separated the two germline ends. Germline loops: CDR1 SGHTS, CDR2 YDEGEE. This CDR3 region has 12 residues. Here the CDR3 reads CASSLAFNEQFF. The CDR3 coding sequence is TGTGCCAGCAGCTTGGCCTTTAATGAGCAGTTCTTC.

This chain connects TRBV7-2 to TRBJ2-5, with D perhaps matching TRBD1 (6 bases). This CDR3 comprises 14 residues. V lost 5 bases and J 3 bases, leaving 13 bases between the germline ends. Germline CDR1 and CDR2: SGHTA and FQGNSA. CDR3 in DNA: TGTGCCAGCAGCCCCCTGGGGGCAGAAGAGACCCAGTACTTC. The encoded protein is CASSPLGAEETQYF. The full variable domain, in which reference TRBV7-2 and TRBJ2-5 provide the parts outside the CDR3, is GAGVSQSPSNKVTEKGKDVELRCDPISGHTALYWYRQSLGQGLEFLIYFQGNSAPDKSGLPSDRFSAERTGGSVSTLTIQRTQQEDSAVYLCASSPLGAEETQYFGPGTRLLVL.

The J gene is TRBJ1-1, the V gene TRBV2, with a tentative D call TRBD1 (6 bases). This CDR3 has 11 residues. The V end lost 5 bases, the J end lost 9 bases, and 10 bases lay between the germline ends. The germline V gene has CDR1 SNHLY and CDR2 FYNNEI. CDR3 amino acids: CASSSRDKAFF. Here the CDR3 DNA reads TGTGCCAGCAGTTCCCGGGACAAAGCTTTCTTT.

The chain links TRBV5-4 to TRBJ1-2; D is unresolved. The germline V gene has CDR1 SGHNT and CDR2 YYREEE (reference sequence). The V end was cut by 0 bases, the J end by 7 bases, with 7 bases between. CDR3 length equals 12 residues. The CDR3 loop is CASSLESSGYTF. The CDR3 coding sequence is TGTGCCAGCAGCTTGGAGAGCAGTGGCTACACCTTC.